A selection of T cell receptor beta chains follows, all from one sample in a study of T cells in Graves' hyperthyroidism and ophthalmopathy. TCRdb fed the multiplex PCR reads into MiXCR, producing one record per CDR3 protein. The table shows around 560,000 distinct CDR3 sequences, with roughly 17% occurring only once. Sequenced material: blood. The receptors were sampled from a woman between 18 and 29 years old with Graves' hyperthyroidism. Both conserved end residues are part of each CDR3. The D gene is left open where the match is weak. Size values are once, few and many counts, or a class for expanded clones, and some rows have none.

J	V	D	size	DNA	CDR3
TRBJ1-6	TRBV6-1	.	many	TGTGCCAGCAGTGAACCCCCGGCAGCAGTCAATTCACCCCTCCACTTT	CASSEPPAAVNSPLHF
TRBJ1-2	TRBV6-5	.	few	TGTGCCAGCAGTTACGGGAGGGGGGGCCACACCTTC	CASSYGRGGHTF
TRBJ1-6	TRBV4-1	.	few	TGCGCCAGCAGCCAAGCACAATTATCGGGACATCCGAATTCACCCCTCCACTTT	CASSQAQLSGHPNSPLHF
TRBJ1-5	TRBV10-1	.	once	TGCGCCAGCAGTGAGGAGGGACGGCAGCCCCAGCATTTT	CASSEEGRQPQHF
TRBJ2-2	TRBV20-1	.	many	TGCAGTGCTAGAGATCCAGCCAGGAACACCGGGGAGCTGTTTTTT	CSARDPARNTGELFF
TRBJ2-2	TRBV28	.	many	TGTGCCAGCAGTCTGACGTGGGCCACCGGGGAGCTGTTTTTT	CASSLTWATGELFF
TRBJ1-1	TRBV2	.	many	TGTGCCAGCAGTGATATTGGGTCAGTGAACACTGAAGCTTTCTTT	CASSDIGSVNTEAFF
TRBJ1-4	TRBV6-5	.	many	TGTGCCAGCAGTTACTCCGGGAGGGGTAATGAAAAACTGTTTTTT	CASSYSGRGNEKLFF
TRBJ1-1	TRBV6-1	TRBD1	many	TGTGCCAGCATTCCCAGGGGGAGCTGGGCTGAAGCTTTCTTT	CASIPRGSWAEAFF
TRBJ2-5	TRBV11-2	.	many	TGTGCCAGCAGCTTATTTCCCAGGGGACGGGAATTTAAAGAGACCCAGTACTTC	CASSLFPRGREFKETQYF
TRBJ2-1	TRBV7-9	TRBD2	few	TGTGCCAGCAGCCAAGCGGGGAACTCCTACAATGAGCAGTTCTTC	CASSQAGNSYNEQFF
TRBJ2-3	TRBV2	.	many	TGTGCCAGCAGATTCACAGATACGCAGTATTTT	CASRFTDTQYF
TRBJ1-4	TRBV7-2	TRBD1	.	TGTGCCAGCAGCCGCCCGGACAGGGCGAATGAAAAACTGTTTTTT	CASSRPDRANEKLFF
TRBJ2-7	TRBV24-1	TRBD1	.	TGTGCCACCAGTGACGCCACCGGGACAGGGGTTTACGAGCAGTACTTC	CATSDATGTGVYEQYF
TRBJ1-1	TRBV6-2/TRBV6-3	.	many	TGTGCCAGCAGTTACAGCTACACTGAAGCTTTCTTT	CASSYSYTEAFF
TRBJ2-1	TRBV12-3/TRBV12-4	TRBD2	.	TGTGCCAGCAGCGGGACTAGCGGGAGGTGGGTAAAAAACAATGAGCAGTTCTTC	CASSGTSGRWVKNNEQFF
TRBJ2-5	TRBV12-3/TRBV12-4	.	many	TGTGCCAGCAGTTTAGTAACAGGGGAGACCCAGTACTTC	CASSLVTGETQYF
TRBJ2-7	TRBV5-1	TRBD2	many	TGCGCCAGCAGACAACTAGCGGGGGGAATGGGCGAGCAGTACTTC	CASRQLAGGMGEQYF
TRBJ2-7	TRBV5-1	TRBD2	many	TGCGCCAGCAGCTTGCAGGTAGCGGGGGGTCTCTACGAGCAGTACTTC	CASSLQVAGGLYEQYF
TRBJ1-2	TRBV7-2	.	many	TGTGCCAGCCGGGGATTAGGCGTCTATGGCTACACCTTC	CASRGLGVYGYTF
TRBJ1-1	TRBV7-3	TRBD1	many	TGTGCCAGCAGCGACCAGGGGGCTGGCACTGAAGCTTTCTTT	CASSDQGAGTEAFF
TRBJ2-1	TRBV6-2/TRBV6-3	.	.	TGTGCCAGCAGTTACAGAAGGCGGGCTCATCCCTACAATGAGCAGTTCTTC	CASSYRRRAHPYNEQFF
TRBJ2-7	TRBV11-2	TRBD1	.	TGTGCCAGCAGCTGGAGAGCGCCGCGGACAGGGGGCGCCAGGAACGAGCAGTACTTC	CASSWRAPRTGGARNEQYF
TRBJ1-2	TRBV28	.	few	TGTGCCAGCAGTTCGGGCTTGGGCTACACCTTC	CASSSGLGYTF
TRBJ2-3	TRBV7-9	TRBD2	.	TGTGCCAGCAGCTTAGCTTTCTCTCCGGGACTAGCGGGAGGAAGGAGAGGGCACACAGATACGCAGTATTTT	CASSLAFSPGLAGGRRGHTDTQYF
TRBJ1-2	TRBV6-2/TRBV6-3	TRBD1	.	TGTGCCAGCACAGCTCAAGGACAGGGGGCCGATGGCTACACCTTC	CASTAQGQGADGYTF
TRBJ2-3	TRBV3-1	TRBD2	many	TGTGCCAGCAGCCGCGACCTACCCTCGATAGCGGGGTCACCAGATACGCAGTATTTT	CASSRDLPSIAGSPDTQYF
TRBJ1-6	TRBV10-2	.	few	TGCGCCAGCAGTGGGCCTGGACCGCCTAATTCACCCCTCCACTTT	CASSGPGPPNSPLHF
TRBJ2-4	TRBV7-9	TRBD2	many	TGTGCCAGCAGCCCAGGACTAGCGGGTATAGCCAAAAACATTCAGTACTTC	CASSPGLAGIAKNIQYF
TRBJ1-1	TRBV12-3/TRBV12-4	.	many	TGTGCCAGCACCTTAAACACTGAAGCTTTCTTT	CASTLNTEAFF
TRBJ2-3	TRBV11-2	.	many	TGTGCCAGCAGTGCGCACTCCCCATTCTTAACAGATACGCAGTATTTT	CASSAHSPFLTDTQYF
TRBJ2-3	TRBV7-8	TRBD2	many	TGTGCCAGCAGCTTAGCGCTTCTAGCGGGAATCACAGATACGCAGTATTTT	CASSLALLAGITDTQYF
TRBJ2-3	TRBV7-2	.	few	TGTGCCAGCAGCTTAGATCTGGGGCGGACAGATACGCAGTATTTT	CASSLDLGRTDTQYF
TRBJ1-3	TRBV4-3	.	few	TGCGCCAGCAGTCGAGAATGGGGGACCTCTGGAAACACCATATATTTT	CASSREWGTSGNTIYF
TRBJ2-3	TRBV10-3	TRBD2	many	TGTGCCATCAGTGGGAGACTAGCGGGAGGATCAGATACGCAGTATTTT	CAISGRLAGGSDTQYF
TRBJ2-7	TRBV20-1	.	many	TGCAGTGCTAGATCCGACCCGGTTGAGCAGTACTTC	CSARSDPVEQYF
TRBJ1-5	TRBV12-3/TRBV12-4	.	many	TGTGCCAGCAGTCCACGGGACAAGACACCTTATAGCAATCAGCCCCAGCATTTT	CASSPRDKTPYSNQPQHF
TRBJ2-7	TRBV14	TRBD2	.	TGTGCCAGCAGCCAAGTAGGAGTTGGGACTAGCGGGAGTCTTTACGAACAGTACTTC	CASSQVGVGTSGSLYEQYF
TRBJ2-1	TRBV7-8	.	.	TGTGCCAGCAGCGCCGAGGGACGGGGGTGGAGGGAGCAGTTCTTC	CASSAEGRGWREQFF
TRBJ2-1	TRBV12-3/TRBV12-4	TRBD1	.	TGTGCCAGCAGTCGACAGGGGAGCAATGAGCAGTTCTTC	CASSRQGSNEQFF
TRBJ2-5	TRBV29-1	.	few	TGCAGCGTTGAACCGGACCAAGAGACCCAGTACTTC	CSVEPDQETQYF
TRBJ2-1	TRBV7-2	.	many	TGTGCCAGCAGCTTAGTTGGAGGGGGCGCGCTCTACAATGAGCAGTTCTTC	CASSLVGGGALYNEQFF